This T cell receptor (beta chain) originates from a study of blood T cell repertoires in COVID-19. Study as a whole: Acute and convalescent COVID-19 samples came from the United States, Italy and Spain. T cells, B-cell-depleted T cells, or PBMCs provided the cDNA or gDNA that served as material.

Germline lookup yields CDR1 LGHNA and CDR2 YNFKEQ. Losses at the gene ends were 0 bases for V and 5 bases for J; bases not matched to a gene: 5. This CDR3 has 18 amino acids. Assay: immunoSEQ multiplex PCR; the TCRdb copy retains only in-frame clones and omits some. Of about 250,000 clones in the sample, approximately 88% were seen once. The Seattle site enrolled patients during active infection and followed them longitudinally. Sequencing was performed on peripheral blood. This clonotype was sampled from a woman aged 30 to 39 with COVID-19, enrolled during active disease. V usage is TRBV4-2 and J usage is TRBJ1-6; 12 positions agree with TRBD1. In DNA, the CDR3 is TGTGCCAGCAGCCAAGAAGGGACAGGGGGCCTTAATAATTCACCCCTCCACTTT. Encoded protein: CASSQEGTGGLNNSPLHF.